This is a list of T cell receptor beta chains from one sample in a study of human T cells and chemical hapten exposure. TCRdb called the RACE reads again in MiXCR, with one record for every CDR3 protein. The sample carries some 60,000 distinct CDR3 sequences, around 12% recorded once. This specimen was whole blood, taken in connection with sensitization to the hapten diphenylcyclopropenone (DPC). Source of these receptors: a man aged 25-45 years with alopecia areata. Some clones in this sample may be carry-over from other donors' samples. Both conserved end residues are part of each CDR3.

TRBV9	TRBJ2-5	CASSVGPVEETQYF
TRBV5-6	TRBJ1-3	CASSMRDNSGNTIYF
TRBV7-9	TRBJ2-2	CASSEHQGADGELFF
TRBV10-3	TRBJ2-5	CAISESLGGLAGTQYF
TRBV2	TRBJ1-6	CASSVTADNSPLHF
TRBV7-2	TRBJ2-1	CASSSGTGIRQFF
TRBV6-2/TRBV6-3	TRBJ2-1	CASSSSGGSYNEQFF
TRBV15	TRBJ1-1	CATSRGPVNTEAFF
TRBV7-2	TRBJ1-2	CASSLDRENYGYTF
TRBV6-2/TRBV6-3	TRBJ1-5	CASSFYGTEIDSNQPQHF
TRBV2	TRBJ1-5	CASSETGAHSNQPQHF
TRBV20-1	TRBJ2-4	CSAPTRVGAKNIQYF
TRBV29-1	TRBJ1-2	CSVIGGVGNYGYTF
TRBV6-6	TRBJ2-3	CASSYGLAGGRGTDTQYF
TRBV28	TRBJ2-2	CASRAVNTGELFF
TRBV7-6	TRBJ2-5	CASSGPTHFQETQYF
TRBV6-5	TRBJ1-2	CASRGRGKYGYTF
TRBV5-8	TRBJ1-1	CASSLGQGARTEAFF
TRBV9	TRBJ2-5	CASAGPKRGGPETQYF
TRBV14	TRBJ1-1	CASSQSGPASTEAFF
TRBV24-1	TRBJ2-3	CATSDQMDRGEDTQYF
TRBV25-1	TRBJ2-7	CASSGRIYEQYF
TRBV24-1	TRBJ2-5	CATSDLGQGRETQYF
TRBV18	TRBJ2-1	CASSPPSGGAYNEQFF
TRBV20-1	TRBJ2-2	CSARDILRGDTGELFF
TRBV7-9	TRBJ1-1	CASSGFQGTEAFF
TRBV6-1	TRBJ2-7	CASSGLAGRKDEQYF
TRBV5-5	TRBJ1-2	CASSPGVDRGRLYGYTF
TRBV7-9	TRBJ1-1	CASSPRVVHEHDTEAFF
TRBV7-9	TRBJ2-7	CASRETGTEDSYEQYF
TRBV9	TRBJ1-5	CASSVSGHPNQPQHF
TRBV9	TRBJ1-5	CASSVHEGQPQHF
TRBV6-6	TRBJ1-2	CASNPGGNYGYTF
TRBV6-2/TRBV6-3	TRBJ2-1	CASSRIASGSSYNEQFF
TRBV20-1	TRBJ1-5	CSARDLRGWMGNQPQHF
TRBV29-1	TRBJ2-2	CSANRGRPGELFF
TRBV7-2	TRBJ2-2	CASSPPLPNRPTGELFF
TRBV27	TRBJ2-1	CASSPPPGNEQFF
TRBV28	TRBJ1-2	CASSAGVGYGYTF